In this sample, the clone carrying this TCR beta chain turned up many times. Per the germline V gene, CDR1 is MDHEN and CDR2 is SYDVKM. The CDR3 sequence is 13 residues long. V trimming: 7 bases; J trimming: 10 bases; junction bases outside the gene matches: 12. The sample belongs to a study of regulatory T cells in long-lasting Graves disease. Regarding time point: newly diagnosed GD, antithyroid drugs for less than 3 months. RNA isolated from PBMCs was used to make the TCR library. Libraries of TCR beta came from iRepertoire HTBI primers plus Arm-PCR of CDR3 regions. One entry per CDR3 protein, called by TCRdb with MiXCR from the multiplex PCR reads. Among roughly 420,000 distinct CDR3 sequences listed, less than 15% were seen once. The data were also submitted as part of a second study, on T cells in Graves' hyperthyroidism and ophthalmopathy.

This TCR was recovered from a woman aged 45-60 years with Graves disease. The sample here was peripheral blood mononuclear cells (PBMCs), taken at new diagnosis, from a patient treated with antithyroid drugs. The chain recombines TRBV28 with TRBJ1-1; 7 nucleotides match TRBD1. CDR3 amino acids: CASTLTRTGGAFF. DNA of the CDR3: TGTGCCAGCACCCTTACCAGGACAGGCGGAGCTTTCTTT.